This T cell receptor beta chain was captured by sequencing in a study of spatial heterogeneity in lung cancer. The overall study: Raw-read counts averaged over ten per unique TCR and UMI combination.

About this clonotype itself: Its antigen is as yet unknown.

MiXCR, applied by TCRdb to the 5' RACE reads, yields one record per CDR3 protein. The top ten hold around 7% of the sample, which has more than 15,000 distinct CDR3 sequences, 6.2% seen once. Per germline, CDR1 DFQATT and CDR2 SNEGSKA (reference sequence). CDR3 length: 15 amino acids. V lost 3 bases and J lost 2; bases outside the gene matches: 5. Findings and limits, study-wide: Counts of expanded intratumoral alpha and beta TCRs tracked tumor mutation counts.

Time point defined: sample taken at primary tumor resection. Unsorted samples of tumor, nontumor lung or frozen PBMC had their whole RNA sequenced. The gene calls are TRBV20-1 and TRBJ2-3; 10 nucleotides agree with TRBD1. This TCR was recovered from a male donor with early-stage non-small cell lung cancer. The sample consisted of lung tumor tissue, taken at surgery. CDR3 bases: TGCAGTGCTAGTCCCGGGACAGGGGACACAGATACGCAGTATTTT. This encodes CSASPGTGDTDTQYF.